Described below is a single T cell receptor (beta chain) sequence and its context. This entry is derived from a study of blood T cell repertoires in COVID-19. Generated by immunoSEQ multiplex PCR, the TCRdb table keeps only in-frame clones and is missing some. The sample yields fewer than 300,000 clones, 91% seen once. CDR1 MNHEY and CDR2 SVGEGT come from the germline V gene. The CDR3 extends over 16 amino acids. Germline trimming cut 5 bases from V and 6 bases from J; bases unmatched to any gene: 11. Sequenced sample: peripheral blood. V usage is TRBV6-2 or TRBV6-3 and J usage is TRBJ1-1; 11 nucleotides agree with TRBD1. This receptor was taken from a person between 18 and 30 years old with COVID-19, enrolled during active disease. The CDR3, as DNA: TGTGCCAGCAGTCCCCTCCCGGGACAGGGGGTATCTGAAGCTTTCTTT. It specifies CASSPLPGQGVSEAFF.